The 22 T cell receptor beta chains below come from one sample, sequenced in a study of CD8+ T cells in alopecia areata. Treatment indicated: oral pan-JAK inhibitor, 5-10 mg twice daily. Following RNA extraction, reverse transcription yielded cDNA that acted as the sequencing template. TCRdb keeps only in-frame clones here, not all; method: immunoSEQ multiplex PCR. Found here are around 190,000 clones, about 60% of them singletons; the top ten hold 0.69%. The sample in question was CD4+ T cells sorted from blood, obtained at week 4, from a patient treated with tofacitinib. These TCRs come from a human donor with alopecia areata.

This chain connects TRBV6-1 to TRBJ1-3; tentatively, D is TRBD1 (6 bases). Germline-derived CDR1 and CDR2 are MNHNS and SASEGT. This CDR3 region has 16 residues. Trimming stripped 3 bases from V and 0 bases from J, with 12 bases between. The CDR3 sequence is CASSEMTGASGNTIYF. In DNA, the CDR3 is TGTGCCAGCAGTGAGATGACAGGAGCCTCTGGAAACACCATATATTTT.

This clone was detected a few times. The chain uses TRBV29-1 and TRBJ2-7; the D gene is possibly TRBD2 (6 bases). CDR1 is SQVTM, CDR2 ANQGSEA, per germline. Trimming cost V 4 bases and J 5 bases, with 15 bases left between them. The length of the CDR3 is 13 residues. The CDR3 spells CSVAAGYFDEQYF. The CDR3 DNA follows: TGCAGCGTTGCGGCGGGATACTTTGACGAGCAGTACTTC.

This clone showed up just once. CDR3 nucleotides: TGTGCCAGCAGTGAGCATGGACAGGGAGAGACCCAGTACTTC. Encoded protein: CASSEHGQGETQYF. The rearrangement joins TRBV25-1 to TRBJ2-5, with 8 bases that match TRBD1. This CDR3 has 14 amino acids. V trimming: 3 bases; J trimming: 4 bases; junction bases outside the gene matches: 4. Germline V gene sequence: CDR1 MGHDK, CDR2 SYGVNS.

The genes are TRBV28 and TRBJ2-7; tentative D call: TRBD1 (6 bases). V was shortened by 1 base and J by 0 bases, with 16 bases between the two germline ends. CDR1 and CDR2 (germline): MDHEN, SYDVKM. The CDR3 has 17 residues. CDR3 in amino acids: CASSLLERQEISYEQYF. The CDR3 DNA follows: TGTGCCAGCAGTTTATTAGAGAGACAGGAAATCTCCTACGAGCAGTACTTC. The full variable domain, its missing parts supplied by reference TRBV28 and TRBJ2-7, is DVKVTQSSRYLVKRTGEKVFLECVQDMDHENMFWYRQDPGLGLRLIYFSYDVKMKEKGDIPEGYSVSREKKERFSLILESASTNQTSMYLCASSLLERQEISYEQYFGPGTRLTVT.

Remarks on this clone: This CDR3 is also generated by other DNA sequences in the sample. The V gene is TRBV30, the J gene TRBJ2-5; D may be TRBD2 (6 bases). From germline, CDR1 is GTSNPN and CDR2 SVGIG (reference sequence). Trimming removed 0 bases at V and 2 bases at J, with 7 bases between. CDR3 length: 13 residues. The CDR3 spells CAWSVGRQETQYF. In DNA, the CDR3 is TGTGCCTGGAGTGTGGGGAGGCAAGAGACCCAGTACTTC.

J is TRBJ1-1 and V is TRBV18; D is undetermined. The V gene lost 0 bases and the J gene lost 0 bases, with 8 bases spanning the gap. CDR3 length: 15 residues. Germline CDR1 KGHSH, CDR2 LQKENI. The chain's CDR3 is CASSPPRGLNTEAFF. The CDR3 DNA follows: TGTGCCAGCTCACCACCGCGAGGATTGAACACTGAAGCTTTCTTT.

About this clone: This specimen includes other DNA sequences encoding the same CDR3. V gene TRBV9 combines with J gene TRBJ2-5; 7 bases align to TRBD1. CDR1 is SGDLS and CDR2 is YYNGEE in the germline V gene. V lost 3 bases to trimming and J lost 2 bases; unmatched junction nucleotides: 4. This CDR3 has 14 residues. The DNA of the CDR3 is TGTGCCAGCAGCGCCGGGACAGCTCAAGAGACCCAGTACTTC. It yields the protein CASSAGTAQETQYF.

The chain combines TRBV2 with TRBJ1-1; no clear D. Germline loops: CDR1 SNHLY, CDR2 FYNNEI. Trimming removed 2 bases at V and 4 bases at J, with 11 bases between. The CDR3 length is 14 residues. CDR3 bases: TGTGCCAGCAGTGAAAGGCCCAAGATCACTGAAGCTTTCTTT. Its protein product is CASSERPKITEAFF.

The chain uses TRBV6-5 and TRBJ2-3, with TRBD1 as a possible D gene (6 bases). V gave up 8 bases and J gave up 2 bases, with 14 bases separating them. The CDR3 is made up of 14 amino acids. Germline V CDR1 and CDR2: MNHEY, SVGAGI. The CDR3 nucleotides are TGTGCCAGCGGTATCCAGGGGCCCACAGATACGCAGTATTTT. This translates into CASGIQGPTDTQYF.

In its sample, this clone was seen a few times. The chain uses TRBV5-6 and TRBJ2-7, with D uncertain. The CDR3 contains 12 residues. Germline CDR1 SGHDT, CDR2 YYEEEE. Trimming stripped 4 bases from V and 1 base from J, with 6 bases between. CDR3 loop: CASSLRSYEQYF. CDR3 bases: TGTGCCAGCAGCCTTAGATCCTACGAGCAGTACTTC.

The chain combines TRBV7-2 with TRBJ1-5; D call uncertain. Germline V gene data show CDR1 as SGHTA and CDR2 as FQGNSA. CDR3 length: 14 amino acids. The V and J ends lost 2 bases and 3 bases respectively, with 8 bases between them. Written as DNA, the CDR3 is TGTGCCAGCAGCTTAATGGACTACAATCAGCCCCAGCATTTT. As protein: CASSLMDYNQPQHF.

The chain uses TRBV29-1 and TRBJ1-4; possible D gene TRBD1, 6 bases. Trimming left V 0 bases short and J 2 bases short, with 19 bases between. Germline V lookup: CDR1 SQVTM, CDR2 ANQGSEA. This CDR3 is 18 amino acids long. The CDR3 DNA follows: TGCAGCGTTGAAGAATACAGGGTTGGGGTCGGCACTAATGAAAAACTGTTTTTT. Its translation is CSVEEYRVGVGTNEKLFF.

The V call is TRBV29-1, the J call TRBJ2-1; D might be TRBD2 (6 bases). The length of the CDR3 is 13 residues. The germline CDR1 and CDR2 sequences are SQVTM and ANQGSEA. Trimming pared 3 bases from V and 11 bases from J, leaving 17 bases between. The CDR3 loop is CSVETPTSRQQFF. DNA of the CDR3: TGCAGCGTTGAGACCCCAACTAGCAGGCAGCAGTTCTTC.

V and J are TRBV10-3 and TRBJ1-2; perhaps TRBD1 as D (5 bases). Germline values: CDR1 ENHRY, CDR2 SYGVKD. The V end lost 3 bases, the J end lost 2 bases, and 10 bases lay between the germline ends. This CDR3 comprises 14 residues. CDR3 in DNA: TGTGCCATCAGTGAATGGCAGGGAAACTATGGCTACACCTTC. It specifies CAISEWQGNYGYTF.

The CDR3 DNA is TGTGCCACCAGCAGAGATAGGTGGGGCGAGGGCTACGAGCAGTACTTC. This gives the protein CATSRDRWGEGYEQYF. The rearrangement links TRBV15 to TRBJ2-7; D possibly matches TRBD1 or TRBD2 (5 bases each). V was pared by 0 bases and J by 3 bases, with 15 bases between. CDR3 length: 16 residues. Germline V CDR1 and CDR2: LNHNV, YYDKDF (reference sequence). The whole variable domain, filled in from reference TRBV15 and TRBJ2-7, reads DAMVIQNPRYQVTQFGKPVTLSCSQTLNHNVMYWYQQKSSQAPKLLFHYYDKDFNNEADTPDNFQSRRPNTSFCFLDIRSPGLGDTAMYLCATSRDRWGEGYEQYFGPGTRLTVT.

V and J are TRBV5-1 and TRBJ2-7; no reliable D call. The CDR3 contains 16 residues. Trimming left V 0 bases short and J 2 bases short, with 15 bases between. Germline V gene sequence: CDR1 SGHRS, CDR2 YFSETQ. DNA for the CDR3: TGCGCCAGCAGCTTGGATGCGCGGACCTCTACCTACGAGCAGTACTTC. It is translated as CASSLDARTSTYEQYF.

The chain combines TRBV4-3 with TRBJ1-2; 9 nucleotides line up with TRBD1. V shed 3 bases, J shed 6 bases, and the junction held 2 bases outside the gene matches. The germline V gene encodes CDR1 LGHNA and CDR2 YSLEER. This CDR3 contains 13 residues. CDR3 nucleotides: TGCGCCAGCAGCCAGGACAGGGGTGATGGCTACACCTTC. Protein: CASSQDRGDGYTF.

This chain joins TRBV5-1 and TRBJ2-2, with 8 bases lining up with TRBD1. The J segment lost 4 bases and the V segment lost 4 bases, leaving 3 bases of the junction unmatched. CDR1 is SGHRS, CDR2 YFSETQ, per germline. CDR3 length: 14 residues. In nucleotides, the CDR3 is TGCGCCAGCAGCCCTCAGGGGGCCACCGGGGAGCTGTTTTTT. It is translated as CASSPQGATGELFF.

This sequence joins TRBV2 and TRBJ2-5; D remains ambiguous. The CDR3 runs 11 residues. V gave up 9 bases and J gave up 5 bases, with 10 bases separating them. Germline V gene sequence: CDR1 SNHLY, CDR2 FYNNEI. CDR3 sequence (DNA): TGTGCCAGATCTAGTGGGGAGACCCAGTACTTC. It specifies CARSSGETQYF.

This rearrangement joins TRBV29-1 to TRBJ2-1, with TRBD2 identical over 11 bases. Germline V gene data show CDR1 as SQVTM and CDR2 as ANQGSEA. This CDR3 has 13 residues. V was clipped by 8 bases and J by 4 bases; unmatched bases: 4. CDR3 nucleotides: TGCAGCTTGGGACTAGCGGATTACAATGAGCAGTTCTTC. Translated: CSLGLADYNEQFF.

The V call is TRBV29-1, the J call TRBJ2-5; the match to TRBD1 covers 10 bases. V gave up 5 bases and J gave up 4 bases; unmatched junction bases: 7. The CDR3 totals 14 residues. Germline CDR1 is SQVTM and CDR2 is ANQGSEA. CDR3 coding DNA: TGCAGCGTTCGCCGGGACAGGGGTCCAGAGACCCAGTACTTC. Residues: CSVRRDRGPETQYF.

The chain recombines TRBV7-2 with TRBJ2-1; 10 bases align to TRBD1. V lost 5 bases and J lost 7; bases outside the gene matches: 11. From germline, CDR1 is SGHTA and CDR2 FQGNSA. The CDR3 is 16 amino acids. The CDR3 is CASSPSGTGARNEQFF. In nucleotides, the CDR3 is TGTGCCAGCAGCCCTAGTGGGACAGGGGCTAGGAATGAGCAGTTCTTC.